A selection of T cell receptor beta chains follows, all from one sample in a study of blood T cell repertoires in COVID-19. The repertoire was sequenced with immunoSEQ multiplex PCR; TCRdb's copy has only in-frame clones and lacks some. Among about 260,000 clones, approximately 86% were seen once, and the ten largest hold 3.5% to 4%. The sample taken for sequencing was peripheral blood. These receptors originate from a man between 18 and 35 years old with active or convalescent COVID-19. Each CDR3 is given with its conserved first and last residue. Each record gives: clone size, J gene, V gene, D gene, CDR3 DNA, CDR3 protein. A D gene is named only where the DNA matches it firmly. Clone size is given for some rows only: seen once, a few or many times, or a class if the clone is expanded.

clone_size: .
j_call: TRBJ2-2
v_call: TRBV7-9
d_call: .
cdr3_nt: TGTGCCAGCAGTCAGGGAACCGGGGAGCTGTTTTTT
cdr3_aa: CASSQGTGELFF

clone_size: .
j_call: TRBJ2-2
v_call: TRBV29-1
d_call: .
cdr3_nt: TGCAGCGTTGAAACTGGCCTTAGCGTGACCGGGGAGCTGTTTTTT
cdr3_aa: CSVETGLSVTGELFF

clone_size: .
j_call: TRBJ2-7
v_call: TRBV11-2
d_call: TRBD2
cdr3_nt: TGTGCCAGCAGACCGGGAGGCAGATCCTACGAGCAGTACTTC
cdr3_aa: CASRPGGRSYEQYF

clone_size: .
j_call: TRBJ2-7
v_call: TRBV7-6
d_call: TRBD1
cdr3_nt: TGTGCCAGCAGCCCCACGGGACAGGGAGTGTACGAGCAGTACTTC
cdr3_aa: CASSPTGQGVYEQYF

clone_size: .
j_call: TRBJ2-1
v_call: TRBV5-1
d_call: .
cdr3_nt: TGCGCCAGCAGCGAAACGAACAACGAGCAGTTCTTC
cdr3_aa: CASSETNNEQFF

clone_size: .
j_call: TRBJ1-5
v_call: TRBV19
d_call: .
cdr3_nt: TGTGCCAGTAGTATAGGCGACCAGGGGAATCAGCCCCAGCATTTT
cdr3_aa: CASSIGDQGNQPQHF

clone_size: .
j_call: TRBJ2-7
v_call: TRBV11-1
d_call: .
cdr3_nt: TGTGCCAGCAGCTTCGGGGGCTACGAGCAGTACTTC
cdr3_aa: CASSFGGYEQYF

clone_size: .
j_call: TRBJ2-7
v_call: TRBV15
d_call: TRBD2
cdr3_nt: TGTGCCACCAGCAGAGATCTAGCGGGAGGAAGGTACGAGCAGTACTTC
cdr3_aa: CATSRDLAGGRYEQYF

clone_size: .
j_call: TRBJ1-6
v_call: TRBV6-5
d_call: TRBD1
cdr3_nt: TGTGCCAGCAGTCGAGGACAGGGACAATCACCCCTCCACTTT
cdr3_aa: CASSRGQGQSPLHF

clone_size: .
j_call: TRBJ1-4
v_call: TRBV19
d_call: .
cdr3_nt: TGTGCCAGTAGTATCCGGGATACAACTAATGAAAAACTGTTTTTT
cdr3_aa: CASSIRDTTNEKLFF

clone_size: .
j_call: TRBJ1-5
v_call: TRBV7-9
d_call: .
cdr3_nt: TGTGCCAGCAGCTTAGACCGGGGTTGGGCCCAGCATTTT
cdr3_aa: CASSLDRGWAQHF

clone_size: .
j_call: TRBJ2-2
v_call: TRBV5-5
d_call: TRBD1
cdr3_nt: TGTGCCAGCAGCGAGGGACAGGGTAACACCGGGGAGCTGTTTTTT
cdr3_aa: CASSEGQGNTGELFF

clone_size: .
j_call: TRBJ1-6
v_call: TRBV19
d_call: .
cdr3_nt: TGTGCCAGTAGTATAGAGGCGGCGGGGGGAAATTCACCCCTCCACTTT
cdr3_aa: CASSIEAAGGNSPLHF

clone_size: .
j_call: TRBJ2-7
v_call: TRBV6-2/TRBV6-3
d_call: TRBD2
cdr3_nt: TGTGCCAGCAGTTACAATAGCGGGAGCTTCCCCTACGAGCAGTACTTC
cdr3_aa: CASSYNSGSFPYEQYF

clone_size: .
j_call: TRBJ1-1
v_call: TRBV4-2
d_call: .
cdr3_nt: TGTGCCACTCGGGAGGGAATGAACACTGAAGCTTTCTTT
cdr3_aa: CATREGMNTEAFF

clone_size: .
j_call: TRBJ2-2
v_call: TRBV6-4
d_call: TRBD1
cdr3_nt: TGTGCCAGCAGTGACGCCGGGACAGACACCGGGGAGCTGTTTTTT
cdr3_aa: CASSDAGTDTGELFF

clone_size: .
j_call: TRBJ2-7
v_call: TRBV5-1
d_call: .
cdr3_nt: TGCGCCAGTCGTAAATCCGGGACTTATCACTACGAGCAGTACTTC
cdr3_aa: CASRKSGTYHYEQYF

clone_size: .
j_call: TRBJ2-7
v_call: TRBV6-2/TRBV6-3
d_call: TRBD1
cdr3_nt: TGTGCCAGCAGTTCCCCAGGAGGGACAGGCTTTTACGAGCAGTACTTC
cdr3_aa: CASSSPGGTGFYEQYF

clone_size: .
j_call: TRBJ2-1
v_call: TRBV6-4
d_call: TRBD2
cdr3_nt: TGTGCCAGCAGTCGACTAGCGGGTGAAGGAGGGGAGCAGTTCTTC
cdr3_aa: CASSRLAGEGGEQFF

clone_size: .
j_call: TRBJ1-5
v_call: TRBV10-3
d_call: TRBD1
cdr3_nt: TGTGCCATCAGCCGGGACAGGGATCGGCCCCAGCATTTT
cdr3_aa: CAISRDRDRPQHF

clone_size: .
j_call: TRBJ2-2
v_call: TRBV4-2
d_call: TRBD2
cdr3_nt: TGTGCCAGCAGCATGCCTAGCGGGGGGGCAGGAACCGGGGAGCTGTTTTTT
cdr3_aa: CASSMPSGGAGTGELFF

clone_size: .
j_call: TRBJ1-3
v_call: TRBV6-5
d_call: .
cdr3_nt: TGTGCGACTTACGCTGGAAACACCATATATTTT
cdr3_aa: CATYAGNTIYF

clone_size: .
j_call: TRBJ2-7
v_call: TRBV24-1
d_call: .
cdr3_nt: TGTGCCACCAGTGAAGGAGAACTAAGTGGTCACGAGCAGTACTTC
cdr3_aa: CATSEGELSGHEQYF

clone_size: .
j_call: TRBJ1-3
v_call: TRBV29-1
d_call: .
cdr3_nt: TGCAGCGTTGAAAGTTCGGGGTCTTTCGGAAACACCATATATTTT
cdr3_aa: CSVESSGSFGNTIYF

clone_size: .
j_call: TRBJ1-1
v_call: TRBV4-1
d_call: .
cdr3_nt: TGCGCCAGCAGCCAAGGGGAGGCAGTAGGGGAATCTGAAGCTTTCTTT
cdr3_aa: CASSQGEAVGESEAFF

clone_size: once
j_call: TRBJ2-5
v_call: TRBV12-3/TRBV12-4
d_call: TRBD2
cdr3_nt: TGTGCCAGCCTTAATGGGGAGGGAGAGACCCAGTACTTC
cdr3_aa: CASLNGEGETQYF

clone_size: .
j_call: TRBJ1-6
v_call: TRBV11-2
d_call: .
cdr3_nt: TGTGCCAGCAGCCGGGGGGGGGTCGACTCACCCCTCCACTTT
cdr3_aa: CASSRGGVDSPLHF

clone_size: .
j_call: TRBJ2-7
v_call: TRBV4-2
d_call: .
cdr3_nt: TGTGCCAGCAGCCAAGATTTAAGCACTCACCTATACGAGCAGTACTTC
cdr3_aa: CASSQDLSTHLYEQYF

clone_size: .
j_call: TRBJ2-3
v_call: TRBV6-6
d_call: .
cdr3_nt: TGTGCCAGCGGTGGGGGCCCAGATACGCAGTATTTT
cdr3_aa: CASGGGPDTQYF

clone_size: .
j_call: TRBJ2-6
v_call: TRBV2
d_call: TRBD1
cdr3_nt: TGTGCCTGGGGACAGGGTATTACTGGGGCCAACGTCCTGACTTTC
cdr3_aa: CAWGQGITGANVLTF

clone_size: .
j_call: TRBJ1-1
v_call: TRBV7-9
d_call: TRBD1
cdr3_nt: TGTGCCAGCAGCTTACTAAGACAGGTGAGGGGGCCTGAAGCTTTCTTT
cdr3_aa: CASSLLRQVRGPEAFF

clone_size: .
j_call: TRBJ2-1
v_call: TRBV5-1
d_call: TRBD2
cdr3_nt: TGCGCCAGCAGCTTGGGGGGAGGGAGCTTCAATGAGCAGTTCTTC
cdr3_aa: CASSLGGGSFNEQFF

clone_size: .
j_call: TRBJ2-3
v_call: TRBV6-5
d_call: .
cdr3_nt: TGTGCCAGCAGTTACGGTCCCGGGACAAGTACTGATACGCAGTATTTT
cdr3_aa: CASSYGPGTSTDTQYF

clone_size: .
j_call: TRBJ2-7
v_call: TRBV28
d_call: TRBD1
cdr3_nt: TGTGCCAGCAGTTCGTCATCCGGGACAGGGGGCGAGCAGTACTTC
cdr3_aa: CASSSSSGTGGEQYF

clone_size: .
j_call: TRBJ2-3
v_call: TRBV7-2
d_call: .
cdr3_nt: TGTGCCAGCAGCTCAAACGCGGGAAATACGCAGTATTTT
cdr3_aa: CASSSNAGNTQYF

clone_size: .
j_call: TRBJ2-7
v_call: TRBV5-1
d_call: .
cdr3_nt: TGCGCCAGCAGCGCGGGCGGCTACGAGCAGTACTTC
cdr3_aa: CASSAGGYEQYF

clone_size: .
j_call: TRBJ1-5
v_call: TRBV25-1
d_call: TRBD1
cdr3_nt: TGTGCCAGCAGTGACAGGGGGACGGATCAGCCCCAGCATTTT
cdr3_aa: CASSDRGTDQPQHF

clone_size: .
j_call: TRBJ1-1
v_call: TRBV9
d_call: .
cdr3_nt: TGTGCCAGCAGCACTACCCCGAGGAACACTGAAGCTTTCTTT
cdr3_aa: CASSTTPRNTEAFF

clone_size: .
j_call: TRBJ2-1
v_call: TRBV12-3/TRBV12-4
d_call: .
cdr3_nt: TGTGCCAGCAGTTTCATAAGGGGCGATGAGCAGTTCTTC
cdr3_aa: CASSFIRGDEQFF

clone_size: .
j_call: TRBJ1-1
v_call: TRBV7-9
d_call: .
cdr3_nt: TGTGCCAGCAGCTTATCATCTGAAGCTTTCTTT
cdr3_aa: CASSLSSEAFF